The clone carrying this T cell receptor (beta chain) was picked up many times. This sample was taken from a study of Graves' ophthalmopathy and Graves' hyperthyroidism. CDR1 is PRHDT, CDR2 FYEKMQ, per germline (reference sequence). CDR3 length: 13 residues. V lost 4 bases and J lost 5, with 11 bases in between. RNA transcripts provided the template for amplifying TCR beta CDR3 regions. RT-PCR in the first round used HTBI primers; a second-round multiplex PCR followed. From the multiplex PCR reads, TCRdb called clonotypes with MiXCR, one entry per CDR3 protein. The data contain under 800,000 distinct CDR3 sequences, 22% of them singletons. The authors enrolled newly diagnosed hyperthyroidism patients aged 18 to 65 with under 2 months' duration. Other autoimmune diseases, uncontrolled infections, pregnancy or lactation led to the exclusion of patients.

The sequence was obtained from a woman between 18 and 29 years old with stable Graves' hyperthyroidism. Some clones in this sample may be carry-over from other donors' samples. The J gene is TRBJ2-5, the V gene TRBV13, with D uncertain. The sequenced material came from peripheral blood. The CDR3 bases are TGTGCCAGCAGCTACCGGGCCTCGGAGACCCAGTACTTC. It specifies CASSYRASETQYF.